The next 29 T cell receptor beta chains were all read from a single sample in a study of Tregs in tolerant kidney transplant recipients. Mixed chimerism was transient after nonmyeloablative marrow transplants from related graft donors. Using immunoSEQ multiplex PCR, the repertoire was profiled, and TCRdb retains in-frame clones only, with some absent. Recorded here are 25,000 to 40,000 clones; the top ten clones represent 1.5% to 2%. Sequenced here: CD4+ T cells from blood (PBMCs), sampled 24 months after the transplant. Receptors were obtained from a human patient who received a combined kidney and bone marrow transplant. Some T cells may be the graft donor's.

As for this clone: The missing CDR3 end, 3 residues past where the read stops, is filled in from the germline J gene. The V gene is TRBV9, the J gene TRBJ2-3, with TRBD2 matching over 9 bases. This CDR3 is built from 15 residues. V dropped 4 bases and J dropped 3; count of bases not matched to a gene: 6. Looked up from germline, CDR1 is SGDLS and CDR2 is YYNGEE. The CDR3 here is CASSPAGGRTDTQYF. The CDR3 bases that were read are TGTGCCAGCAGCCCAGCGGGAGGTAGAACAGATACG.

Remarks on this clone: The read gets to within 3 residues of the CDR3 end, and the germline J gene fills in the rest. The chain combines TRBV5-1 with TRBJ2-5; D is ambiguous. This CDR3 is 15 amino acids long. Trimming left V 2 bases short and J 1 base short, with 12 bases between. CDR1 and CDR2 (germline): SGHRS, YFSETQ. The chain's CDR3 is CASSFRGSSQETQYF. The covered CDR3 bases are TGCGCCAGCAGCTTCCGAGGCTCATCCCAAGAGACC.

Points on this clone: The read ends 3 residues before the CDR3 terminus; that terminus is restored from the germline J gene. The rearrangement links TRBV7-2 to TRBJ2-3; D remains ambiguous. V lost 5 bases and J lost 6, with 15 bases in between. The CDR3 covers 14 residues. The germline gives CDR1 SGHTA, CDR2 FQGNSA. This CDR3 is CASSPTMAQDTQYF. Partial CDR3 DNA: TGTGCCAGCAGCCCTACTATGGCCCAGGATACG.

With regard to this clone: The read gets to within 3 residues of the CDR3 end, and the germline J gene fills in the rest. V gene TRBV5-1 combines with J gene TRBJ2-3; D might be TRBD2 (6 bases). The V end was cut by 2 bases, the J end by 2 bases, with 12 bases between. CDR3 length: 15 residues. Germline-derived CDR1 and CDR2 are SGHRS and YFSETQ. This CDR3 is CASSFYGGDTDTQYF. Partial CDR3 DNA: TGCGCCAGCAGCTTCTATGGCGGGGACACAGATACG.

In the case of this clone: The read terminates 3 residues before the CDR3 end, so the remaining end is supplied by the germline J gene. The J gene is TRBJ1-3, the V gene TRBV18, with a possible D match to TRBD1 (5 bases). The CDR3 runs 17 residues. Germline V gives CDR1 KGHSH, CDR2 LQKENI. The V end lost 3 bases, the J end lost 0 bases, and 15 bases lay between the germline ends. CDR3 DNA (partial): TGTGCCAGCTCACCGCCGGGAGGAGGGGTCTCTGGAAACACC. It translates to CASSPPGGGVSGNT. The complete CDR3 protein is CASSPPGGGVSGNTIYF.

A note on this clone: The read falls 3 residues short of the CDR3 end, and the missing part is taken from the germline J gene. The V call is TRBV7-8, the J call TRBJ2-7; 8 bases are a match to TRBD2. CDR3 length: 16 residues. Germline lookup yields CDR1 SGHVS and CDR2 FQNEAQ. V was pared by 2 bases and J by 0 bases, with 6 bases of the junction left unmatched. CDR3 DNA, as far as it was read: TGTGCCAGCAGCTTAACGTTGCGGGAGGCCTCCTACGAG. It is translated as CASSLTLREASYE. The entire CDR3 sequence reads CASSLTLREASYEQYF.

About this clone itself: The read falls 3 residues short of the CDR3 end, and the missing part is taken from the germline J gene. The chain has TRBV18 and TRBJ1-1; D is possibly TRBD1 (6 bases). Trimming removed 5 bases at V and 4 bases at J, with 11 bases between. This CDR3 is 13 amino acids long. Germline V CDR1 and CDR2: KGHSH, LQKENI. This CDR3 is CASSYRETTEAFF. CDR3 bases read: TGTGCCAGCTCATACAGGGAAACCACTGAA.

Turning to this clone: The read gets to within 3 residues of the CDR3 end, and the germline J gene fills in the rest. The chain links TRBV30 to TRBJ2-4; the D is unclear. This CDR3 contains 14 residues. Deletions cut 3 bases from V and 0 bases from J, with 9 bases between. Germline V gene lookup returns CDR1 GTSNPN and CDR2 SVGIG (reference sequence). The CDR3 DNA, read in part, is TGTGCCTGGAGACTTTCTCTAGCCAAAAACATT. Its translation is CAWRLSLAKNI. The full CDR3 reads CAWRLSLAKNIQYF.

To note about this clone: The CDR3 is cut off 3 residues early in the read; its end comes from the germline J gene. The J gene is TRBJ2-5, the V gene TRBV29-1; TRBD1 might be the D (5 bases). This CDR3 contains 12 residues. The germline CDR1 and CDR2 sequences are SQVTM and ANQGSEA. V lost 3 bases and J lost 2, with 7 bases in between. CDR3 bases read: TGCAGCGTTGATCCAGGGCAAGAGACC. Protein: CSVDPGQET. The complete CDR3 sequence is CSVDPGQETQYF.

Worth noting for this clone: The sequence runs out 3 residues before the end of the CDR3; the remainder is reconstructed from the germline J gene. V gene TRBV19 combines with J gene TRBJ2-2, with TRBD1 identical over 9 bases. CDR1 is LNHDA and CDR2 is SQIVND in the germline V gene (reference sequence). V dropped 6 bases and J dropped 4; count of bases not matched to a gene: 9. CDR3 size: 16 residues. The CDR3 loop is CASRTTRDRVTGELFF. CDR3 bases read: TGTGCCAGTAGGACCACCCGGGACAGGGTCACCGGGGAG.

On this clone: The CDR3 extends 3 residues past the end of the read, so its final part is completed from the germline J gene. The V call is TRBV20-1, the J call TRBJ2-5; 11 bases agree with TRBD2. Per the germline V gene, CDR1 is DFQATT and CDR2 is SNEGSKA (reference sequence). This CDR3 spans 16 amino acids. The J segment lost 5 bases and the V segment lost 5 bases, leaving 13 bases of the junction unmatched. The sequenced CDR3 bases are TGCAGTGCTCGCCCGATACTAGCGGGAGCGGGGGAGACC. Translated, it gives CSARPILAGAGET. The entire CDR3 sequence reads CSARPILAGAGETQYF.

On this clone: Read data end 3 residues before the CDR3 end; the end is taken from the germline J gene. The V and J genes are TRBV28 and TRBJ1-1, with 7 nucleotides matching TRBD1. Germline-derived CDR1 and CDR2 are MDHEN and SYDVKM. The CDR3 extends over 15 amino acids. After removal of 5 bases from V and 0 bases from J, the junction contained 6 bases not matched to a gene. CDR3 DNA, as far as it was read: TGTGCCAGCAGTATTCCCGGGACAGTGAACACTGAA. It yields the protein CASSIPGTVNTE. The whole CDR3 sequence reads CASSIPGTVNTEAFF.

In regard to this clone: The sequence runs out 3 residues before the end of the CDR3; the remainder is reconstructed from the germline J gene. V is TRBV2 and J is TRBJ2-7; TRBD1 agrees at 7 bases. The CDR3 has 14 residues. Germline assignment: CDR1 SNHLY and CDR2 FYNNEI. Losses at the gene ends were 5 bases for V and 1 base for J; bases not matched to a gene: 5. The CDR3 sequence: CASSNLGQSYEQYF. CDR3 bases read: TGTGCCAGCAGTAACTTGGGACAGTCCTACGAG.

Remarks on this clone: The read terminates 3 residues ahead of where the CDR3 ends, so the germline J gene completes it. The chain couples TRBV2 to TRBJ2-3; 9 nucleotides agree with TRBD2. CDR1 SNHLY and CDR2 FYNNEI come from the germline V gene. J was trimmed by 0 bases and V by 2 bases; bases with no gene match: 3. CDR3 size: 16 residues. This CDR3 is CASSELSGGSTDTQYF. The covered CDR3 bases are TGTGCCAGCAGTGAACTCAGCGGGGGGAGCACAGATACG.

Turning to this clone: The CDR3 end is not reached by the read, which stops 3 residues before it; the germline J gene fills it in. This chain connects TRBV2 to TRBJ2-7; 10 nucleotides align to TRBD1. Germline CDR1 is SNHLY and CDR2 is FYNNEI. Trimming cost V 6 bases and J 2 bases; bases outside gene matches: 13. The CDR3 contains 17 residues. CDR3: CASRDRDRGPSTYEQYF. CDR3 DNA (partial): TGTGCCAGCAGGGACAGGGACAGGGGACCAAGTACCTACGAG.

Comment on this clone: Read coverage stops 3 residues before the CDR3 terminus; the germline J gene supplies the remainder. The chain joins TRBV6-2 or TRBV6-3 to TRBJ2-1, with 12 bases lining up with TRBD2. This CDR3 comprises 16 residues. The ends lost 0 bases at V and 7 bases at J; junction bases unmatched: 4. Germline V CDR1 and CDR2: MNHEY, SVGEGT. CDR3: CASSYSIGLAGNEQFF. The CDR3 DNA, read in part, is TGTGCCAGCAGTTACTCGATTGGACTAGCGGGGAATGAG.

Points on this clone: Read coverage stops 3 residues before the CDR3 terminus; the germline J gene supplies the remainder. This chain joins TRBV2 and TRBJ2-1, with TRBD2 matching 13 bases. J gave up 7 bases and V 6 bases, and 6 bases lay outside the gene matches. Looked up from germline, CDR1 is SNHLY and CDR2 is FYNNEI. The CDR3 loop spans 15 amino acids. The CDR3 bases that were read are TGTGCCAGCAGATTACTAGCGGGAGGGAATAATGAG. This codes for CASRLLAGGNNE. The complete CDR3 sequence is CASRLLAGGNNEQFF.

In the case of this clone: Read data end 3 residues before the CDR3 end; the end is taken from the germline J gene. The chain joins TRBV5-1 to TRBJ1-1, with D uncertain. The CDR3 covers 17 residues. Trimming took off 4 bases at V and 3 bases at J, with 22 bases between the two ends. The V gene's germline CDR1 is SGHRS and CDR2 YFSETQ. Partial CDR3 DNA: TGCGCCAGCAGCCCCTGGCGGAGGTCCGTCGATTACACTGAA. Its translation: CASSPWRRSVDYTE. The whole CDR3 reads CASSPWRRSVDYTEAFF.

Of note for this clone: The CDR3 end is not reached by the read, which stops 3 residues before it; the germline J gene fills it in. The chain couples TRBV29-1 to TRBJ1-4; possible D gene TRBD1, 6 bases. V was cut by 6 bases and J by 2 bases, with 13 bases left in between. The CDR3 length is 14 residues. CDR1 SQVTM and CDR2 ANQGSEA come from the germline V gene. Partial CDR3 DNA: TGCAGCGTGACGCGGCAGGGGACTAATGAAAAA. Translation gives CSVTRQGTNEK. The full CDR3 protein reads CSVTRQGTNEKLFF.

Of note for this clone: The CDR3 end is not reached by the read, which stops 3 residues before it; the germline J gene fills it in. This chain uses TRBV7-9 with TRBJ1-1; no clear D. Trimming removed 4 bases at V and 0 bases at J, with 6 bases between. This CDR3 comprises 13 residues. CDR1 and CDR2 (germline): SEHNR, FQNEAQ (reference sequence). The CDR3 reads CASSSHMNTEAFF. CDR3 bases read: TGTGCCAGCAGCTCCCACATGAACACTGAA.

The sequenced part of the CDR3 DNA is TGTGCCAGCAGTTCCCCGCCCGGGACTCAGGGCACAGATACG. Protein product: CASSSPPGTQGTDT. The CDR3 in full is CASSSPPGTQGTDTQYF. The chain links TRBV28 to TRBJ2-3, with a possible D match to TRBD2 (6 bases). Sequencing ends 3 residues short of the CDR3 end; the germline J gene provides the rest. Germline V lookup: CDR1 MDHEN, CDR2 SYDVKM. V lost 4 bases and J lost 1, with 18 bases in between. The CDR3 is 17 residues long.

A remark on this clone: The missing CDR3 end, 3 residues past where the read stops, is filled in from the germline J gene. V and J are TRBV19 and TRBJ2-2; TRBD1 matches 7 bases. The V gene end was trimmed by 7 bases and the J gene end by 3 bases; junction bases not matched to a gene: 2. CDR3 length: 13 residues. Germline lookup yields CDR1 LNHDA and CDR2 SQIVND (reference sequence). CDR3: CASNRGYTGELFF. CDR3 DNA, as far as it was read: TGTGCCAGTAACAGGGGCTACACCGGGGAG.

As to this clone: The missing CDR3 end, 3 residues past where the read stops, is filled in from the germline J gene. The chain employs TRBV24-1 and TRBJ2-3; 7 bases map to TRBD2. Germline CDR1 reads KGHDR; CDR2 reads SFDVKD. CDR3 size: 16 residues. V lost 5 bases, J lost 4 bases, and 11 bases stayed unmatched. CDR3 bases read: TGTGCCACCAGTGGCCCTGGACTAGGCGGCCCAGATACG. Its translation is CATSGPGLGGPDT. The whole CDR3 protein reads CATSGPGLGGPDTQYF.

A remark on this clone: Read sequence stops 3 residues before the CDR3 end, and the germline J gene provides the missing end. J is TRBJ2-7 and V is TRBV7-3, with 7 bases lining up with TRBD1. Looked up from germline, CDR1 is SGHTA and CDR2 is FQGTGA. This CDR3 contains 15 residues. Trimming removed 2 bases from V and 1 base from J; junction bases left unmatched: 5. The sequenced part of the CDR3 DNA is TGTGCCAGCAGCTTAGGGGCAGGGGGTTCCTACGAG. This encodes CASSLGAGGSYE. From start to end, the CDR3 is CASSLGAGGSYEQYF. The variable domain in full, with the rest retrieved from reference TRBV7-3 and TRBJ2-7, is GAGVSQTPSNKVTEKGKYVELRCDPISGHTALYWYRQSLGQGPEFLIYFQGTGAADDSGLPNDRFFAVRPEGSVSTLKIQRTERGDSAVYLCASSLGAGGSYEQYFGPGTRLTVT.

As to this clone: The CDR3 end falls 3 residues outside the read, so it is completed with the germline J gene. The rearrangement joins TRBV6-1 to TRBJ2-5, with TRBD1 matching over 7 bases. V lost 4 bases to trimming and J lost 4 bases; unmatched junction nucleotides: 9. This CDR3 is built from 15 residues. The germline V gene encodes CDR1 MNHNS and CDR2 SASEGT. CDR3 residues: CASSAGTVELETQYF. The covered CDR3 bases are TGTGCCAGCAGTGCCGGGACAGTCGAACTAGAGACC.

As concerns this clone: Read coverage stops 3 residues before the CDR3 terminus; the germline J gene supplies the remainder. The V call is TRBV18, the J call TRBJ1-1, with D perhaps matching TRBD1 (5 bases). The CDR3 runs to 16 residues. CDR1 KGHSH and CDR2 LQKENI come from the germline V gene. The germline V and J ends were trimmed by 5 bases and 4 bases, with 20 bases remaining between them. The sequenced part of the CDR3 DNA is TGTGCCAGCTCAAGACCAGGGCCGAAGGCTGCCACTGAA. Translated: CASSRPGPKAATE. The whole CDR3 protein reads CASSRPGPKAATEAFF.

The part of the CDR3 DNA that was read is TGCAGTGCTGGGACAGGGGGCGCCGTGAGC. Its translation is CSAGTGGAVS. In full, the CDR3 reads CSAGTGGAVSYTF. The chain is built from TRBV20-1 and TRBJ1-2, with 12 bases identical to TRBD1. The CDR3 end falls 3 residues outside the read, so it is completed with the germline J gene. Germline V gene sequence: CDR1 DFQATT, CDR2 SNEGSKA (reference sequence). The CDR3 spans 13 residues.

In the case of this clone: The CDR3 goes on 3 residues after the read ends, and that part is filled in from the germline J gene. The V gene is TRBV19, the J gene TRBJ2-7, with 9 bases fitting TRBD1. The V and J ends lost 6 bases and 4 bases, in that order; junction bases with no gene match: 10. The CDR3 length is 15 residues. CDR1 is LNHDA, CDR2 SQIVND, per germline (reference sequence). The covered CDR3 bases are TGTGCCAGTAGGCCTCAAACGGGACAGGGTTACGAG. It translates to CASRPQTGQGYE. The full CDR3 is CASRPQTGQGYEQYF.

Comments on this clone: The read falls 3 residues short of the CDR3 end, and the missing part is taken from the germline J gene. The chain combines TRBV7-2 with TRBJ2-7; possible D gene TRBD2, 6 bases. V lost 5 bases and J 4 bases, leaving 12 bases between the germline ends. This CDR3 is 13 amino acids long. CDR1 is SGHTA and CDR2 is FQGNSA in the germline V gene. CDR3 in amino acids: CASSPGGLYEQYF. The sequenced CDR3 bases are TGTGCCAGCAGCCCTGGGGGGTTGTACGAG.